This TCR beta chain stems from a study of blood T cell repertoires in COVID-19. Study summary: Sites in the United States, Italy and Spain provided acute and convalescent COVID-19 samples. In each case, the material was cDNA or gDNA derived from T cells, B-cell-depleted T cells, or PBMCs.

In the study's own analysis: Scientists estimated how many nucleated cells there were by amplifying reference gene primers. Using immunoSEQ multiplex PCR, the repertoire was profiled, and TCRdb retains in-frame clones only, with some absent. D and trimming were read from the DNA, whereas the V and J calls and clone size are those reported in that table. This table holds 25,000 to 35,000 clones, 88% found once. V lost 6 bases and J lost 8; bases outside the gene matches: 6. The CDR3 contains 12 residues. Sequenced: peripheral blood. The receptor comes from a human donor in a cohort sampled during active COVID-19. This rearrangement joins TRBV12-3 or TRBV12-4 to TRBJ1-2; 7 nucleotides align to TRBD1. The CDR3 loop reads CASSTGQRGYTF. CDR3 in DNA: TGTGCCAGCAGCACGGGACAGAGGGGCTACACCTTC.